This T cell receptor beta chain was identified in a study of T cell responses to AZD1222 COVID-19 vaccine. CDR1 and CDR2 (germline): SGHTA, FQGTGA. V shed 10 bases and J 2 bases; nucleotides not matched to a gene: 5. The CDR3 has 13 residues. The method was immunoSEQ multiplex PCR; TCRdb's version includes in-frame clones alone and lacks a portion of them. The top ten clones hold 1.4% to 1.5% of a sample with about 130,000 clones, roughly 87% of them seen once. V usage is TRBV7-3 and J usage is TRBJ2-3; 8 bases match TRBD1. This sample comprised peripheral blood, obtained on day 0 of AZD1222 vaccination. This receptor was identified in an adult in good health. The CDR3 here is CATRQGSTDTQYF. CDR3 nucleotides: TGTGCCACGCGACAGGGGTCCACAGATACGCAGTATTTT.